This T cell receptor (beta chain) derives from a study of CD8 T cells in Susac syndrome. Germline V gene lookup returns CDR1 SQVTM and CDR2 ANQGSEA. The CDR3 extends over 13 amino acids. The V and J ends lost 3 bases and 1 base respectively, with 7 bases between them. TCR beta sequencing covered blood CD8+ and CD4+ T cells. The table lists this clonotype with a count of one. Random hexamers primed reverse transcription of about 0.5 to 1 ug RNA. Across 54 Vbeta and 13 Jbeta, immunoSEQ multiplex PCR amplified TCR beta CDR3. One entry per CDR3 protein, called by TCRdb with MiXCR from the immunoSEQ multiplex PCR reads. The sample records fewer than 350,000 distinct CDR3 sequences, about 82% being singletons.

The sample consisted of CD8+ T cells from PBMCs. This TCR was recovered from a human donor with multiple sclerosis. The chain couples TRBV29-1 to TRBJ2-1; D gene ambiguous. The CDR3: CSVESVSYNEQFF. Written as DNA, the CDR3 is TGCAGCGTTGAGTCGGTGTCCTACAATGAGCAGTTCTTC.